These T cell receptor beta chains were read from a single sample in a study of PD-1 blockade in classical Hodgkin lymphoma. Assay: immunoSEQ multiplex PCR; the TCRdb copy retains only in-frame clones and omits some. Among 50,000 or so clones, about 80% were seen once, and the ten largest hold approximately 12%. Specimen: peripheral blood mononuclear cells (PBMCs), collected before the fourth cycle of nivolumab. The receptors originated from a human donor with classical Hodgkin lymphoma. Each CDR3 is given with its conserved first and last residue. The D gene is left open where the match is weak. Size is omitted from some rows. Given values are once, few, many or a class for expanded clones.

clone size	D gene	J gene	V gene	CDR3 protein	CDR3 DNA
NA	NA	TRBJ2-2	TRBV5-1	CASSFAQGLPGELFF	TGCGCCAGCAGCTTCGCCCAGGGTTTACCCGGGGAGCTGTTTTTT
NA	NA	TRBJ2-1	TRBV18	CASSPGVGGLAYNEQFF	TGTGCCAGCTCACCAGGAGTAGGCGGGCTTGCCTACAATGAGCAGTTCTTC
NA	NA	TRBJ1-5	TRBV7-3	CASSLGLAPGTQHF	TGTGCCAGCAGCTTAGGATTGGCCCCCGGGACCCAGCATTTT
NA	NA	TRBJ2-7	TRBV5-1	CASSLEGHPLEQYF	TGCGCCAGCAGCTTGGAGGGACACCCCCTGGAGCAGTACTTC
NA	NA	TRBJ1-4	TRBV7-9	CASSSPEDAEKLFF	TGTGCCAGCAGCTCCCCGGAGGATGCTGAAAAACTGTTTTTT
NA	NA	TRBJ1-1	TRBV5-4	CASSPGGGDTEAFF	TGTGCCAGCAGCCCGGGAGGGGGAGACACTGAAGCTTTCTTT
NA	NA	TRBJ2-1	TRBV12-2	CASRLWACSYNEQFF	TGTGCAAGTCGCTTATGGGCGTGCTCCTACAATGAGCAGTTCTTC
NA	TRBD1	TRBJ1-1	TRBV28	CASSPGGTNTEAFF	TGTGCCAGCAGTCCAGGGGGTACGAACACTGAAGCTTTCTTT
NA	NA	TRBJ2-3	TRBV11-2	CASSPGQRDTDTQYF	TGTGCCAGCAGCCCAGGACAGAGGGACACAGATACGCAGTATTTT
NA	TRBD1	TRBJ2-1	TRBV2	CASSELGTGAYNEQFF	TGTGCCAGCAGTGAACTGGGGACAGGGGCATACAATGAGCAGTTCTTC
many	NA	TRBJ1-1	TRBV14	CASSQQTMNTEAFF	TGTGCCAGCAGCCAACAGACAATGAACACTGAAGCTTTCTTT
NA	NA	TRBJ1-1	TRBV28	CASHGTVGMNTEAFF	TGTGCCAGCCATGGGACGGTCGGCATGAACACTGAAGCTTTCTTT
once	NA	TRBJ2-1	TRBV19	CASSIDHRSVGNEQFF	TGTGCCAGTAGTATAGATCACAGGAGTGTGGGCAATGAGCAGTTCTTC
few	TRBD1	TRBJ2-7	TRBV7-8	CASSPRDRVYEQYF	TGTGCCAGCAGCCCCCGGGACAGGGTCTACGAGCAGTACTTC
NA	NA	TRBJ2-5	TRBV23-1	CASSPLETQYF	TGCGCCAGCAGTCCGCTAGAGACCCAGTACTTC
NA	NA	TRBJ2-5	TRBV10-3	CAISPGRQETQYF	TGTGCCATCAGTCCGGGACGGCAAGAGACCCAGTACTTC
NA	TRBD1	TRBJ2-7	TRBV7-9	CASSGLLAGQGIYEQYF	TGTGCCAGCAGCGGTTTGCTCGCGGGACAGGGGATCTACGAGCAGTACTTC
NA	NA	TRBJ2-7	TRBV7-9	CASSSRGYEQYF	TGTGCCAGCAGCTCCAGGGGTTACGAGCAGTACTTC
NA	TRBD2	TRBJ2-2	TRBV28	CASSSLAGDTGELFF	TGTGCCAGCAGTTCCCTAGCGGGAGACACCGGGGAGCTGTTTTTT
NA	NA	TRBJ2-6	TRBV6-1	CASSGQTGANVLTF	TGTGCCAGCAGTGGCCAGACTGGGGCCAACGTCCTGACTTTC
few	NA	TRBJ2-1	TRBV9	CASSEGGAANEQFF	TGTGCCAGCAGCGAGGGGGGCGCGGCAAATGAGCAGTTCTTC
NA	TRBD1	TRBJ1-2	TRBV7-2	CASSFRDRAIYGYTF	TGTGCCAGCAGCTTCCGGGACAGGGCGATATATGGCTACACCTTC
NA	TRBD1	TRBJ1-2	TRBV29-1	CSVDGTGEGYTF	TGCAGCGTTGATGGGACAGGGGAGGGCTACACCTTC
NA	NA	TRBJ2-1	TRBV25-1	CASSDRERGYNEQFF	TGTGCCAGCAGTGACCGGGAGCGCGGATACAATGAGCAGTTCTTC
NA	NA	TRBJ1-1	TRBV7-9	CASSLGQNTEAFF	TGTGCCAGCAGCCTCGGACAGAACACTGAAGCTTTCTTT
NA	NA	TRBJ1-1	TRBV10-3	CAIRPTGPGNTEAFF	TGTGCCATCAGACCGACAGGCCCGGGGAACACTGAAGCTTTCTTT
NA	NA	TRBJ1-3	TRBV2	CASSLGALTSGNTIYF	TGTGCCAGCAGTCTAGGGGCACTGACCTCTGGAAACACCATATATTTT
medium-sized	NA	TRBJ1-1	TRBV6-1	CASSEGPRGPTEAFF	TGTGCCAGCAGTGAAGGTCCTAGGGGACCCACTGAAGCTTTCTTT
NA	NA	TRBJ1-1	TRBV5-5	CASSLDFGANTEAFF	TGTGCCAGCAGCTTGGATTTCGGGGCGAACACTGAAGCTTTCTTT
NA	NA	TRBJ2-3	TRBV5-1	CASSLAPDTQYF	TGCGCCAGCAGCTTGGCGCCAGATACGCAGTATTTT
NA	TRBD1	TRBJ2-4	TRBV5-1	CASSLTGGLGGNIQYF	TGCGCCAGCAGCTTGACAGGGGGCCTGGGAGGAAACATTCAGTACTTC